This T cell receptor (beta chain) is from a study of Tregs in tolerant kidney transplant recipients (dated by TCRdb to the late 2010s). Looking at the study overall: Related donors were used in the transplants with nonmyeloablative bone marrow transplantation, and mixed chimerism was transient in the human trials. The study used TCRbeta sequencing to identify donor-specific regulatory T cells before combined kidney and bone marrow transplantation, then tracked those cells after transplant.

Interpreted using the paper, the time point label stands for: blood sample drawn before combined kidney and bone marrow transplant. In bulk CFSE mixed lymphocyte reactions, CFSE-labeled recipient PBMCs were cocultured with irradiated donor PBMCs for 6 days, then stained for CD3/CD4/CD8 and FACS-sorted. Patients were several combined kidney and bone marrow transplant recipients from the ITN036ST trial, and only these trial subjects had samples available. Healthy control blood was processed to PBMCs with a Ficoll density gradient and then cryopreserved, whereas patient PBMCs were collected both before and after transplant. For TCRbeta CDR3 sequencing, genomic DNA from the sorted cells was extracted using the QIAGEN DNeasy Blood and Tissue Kit. Through immunoSEQ, high-throughput TCRbeta CDR3 sequencing was done commercially, including PCR amplification with internal controls and bias correction. On the authors' methods: Unique productive TCRbeta sequences were defined by CDR3 nucleotide sequence where primers matched, and otherwise by CDR3 amino acid sequence together with Vbeta and Jbeta genes. A sequence was defined as donor-reactive if the sequence was expanded at least 5-fold in CFSE-low cells compared with unstimulated cells and had a frequency of at least 0.01% in CFSE-low cells. Jensen-Shannon divergence calculated on the top 100 TCRbeta sequences ranked by frequency was used to measure repertoire divergence. For any sample with multiple sequencing runs, sorting error was corrected in each run separately before the runs were pooled. TCRdb holds this immuneACCESS table with in-frame rearrangements only. Some clones are missing; in checked studies, unresolved V genes explain under half, and the rest has no known cause. Clone size and V and J calls were adopted from that table, with D and trimming inferred from the DNA. The sample table contains about 15,000 clones; only one count was recorded for over 40% of them. The top ten hold about 3% of the sample.

What the study reported, not specific to this receptor: Donor-specific Treg expansion was found to exceed global Treg expansion in tolerant patients, suggesting antigen-driven rather than nonspecific expansion. Biological reproducibility was not directly assessed, although technical replication error appeared to be minimal. The study was limited by small patient numbers, and the findings need validation in larger populations and under other immunosuppression protocols. Expanding Tregs with activated donor B cells appeared to identify the most biologically relevant and donor-specific TCRbeta repertoire. Because the PCR primers were changed over time for some patients, nucleotide-level comparison could not be performed across the samples from those patients.

The germline V gene (reference sequence) provides CDR1 LNHNV and CDR2 YYDKDF. The CDR3 runs 15 residues from the cysteine to the phenylalanine. Only CDR3 DNA is held: 45 bases, read in frame from base 1. From V the trimming removes 1 base and from J it removes 3 bases, while the gene matches leave 5 bases of the junction unaccounted for. This clone was seen only a few times. There is no known antigen for this receptor. Qualities for individual bases were not recorded, and no much larger clone is one base off. The specimen was CD4+ T cells from blood cultured with allogeneic cells, collected before the transplant. The source is a human patient who received a combined kidney and bone marrow transplant. The chain is made from TRBV15 and TRBJ2-7; TRBD2 matches 8 bases in the middle. The CDR3 is CATSRGTSGVYEQYF. The sequenced DNA: TGTGCCACCAGCAGAGGAACTAGCGGAGTCTACGAGCAGTACTTC.